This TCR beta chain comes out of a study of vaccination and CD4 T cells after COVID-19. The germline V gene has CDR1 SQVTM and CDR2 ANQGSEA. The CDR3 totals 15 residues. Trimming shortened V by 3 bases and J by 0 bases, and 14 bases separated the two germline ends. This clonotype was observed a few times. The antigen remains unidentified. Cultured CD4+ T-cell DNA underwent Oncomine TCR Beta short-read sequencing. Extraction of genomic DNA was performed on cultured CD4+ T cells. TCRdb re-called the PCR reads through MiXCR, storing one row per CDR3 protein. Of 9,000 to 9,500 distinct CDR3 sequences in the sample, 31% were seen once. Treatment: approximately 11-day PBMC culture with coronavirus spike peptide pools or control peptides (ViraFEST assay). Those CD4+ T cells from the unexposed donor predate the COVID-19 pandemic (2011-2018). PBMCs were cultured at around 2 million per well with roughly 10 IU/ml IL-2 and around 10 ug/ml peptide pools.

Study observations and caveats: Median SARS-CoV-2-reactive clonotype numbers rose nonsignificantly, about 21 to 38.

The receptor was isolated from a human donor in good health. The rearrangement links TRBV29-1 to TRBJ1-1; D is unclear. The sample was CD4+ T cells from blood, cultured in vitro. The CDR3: CSVEIGSRMNTEAFF. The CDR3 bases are TGCAGCGTTGAGATTGGCAGCCGTATGAACACTGAAGCTTTCTTT.